This T cell receptor (beta chain) was observed in a study of Ad26.COV2.S vaccination and SARS-CoV-2 variants. The count of this clone is one. Using immunoSEQ multiplex PCR, the repertoire was profiled, and TCRdb retains in-frame clones only, with some absent. The sample yields about 330,000 clones, roughly 90% seen once. This CDR3 is built from 18 residues. Indicated treatment: around 19 received Ad26.COV2.S at low or high dose, single or two shots; 5 received placebo; per-sample allocation not given. On day 63 after the first injection, vaccine and placebo recipients gave samples. The origin of this receptor is a person aged 18 to 59 who received the Ad26.COV2.S COVID-19 vaccine or a placebo. The sample consisted of peripheral blood, taken in a trial of Ad26.COV2.S vaccine versus placebo. The chain has TRBV21-1 and TRBJ1-1. TRBV21-1 is a recognized pseudogene. The CDR3 nucleotides are TGTGCCAGCAGCAAATTTAGGGGAGACCGGGCCTTGAACACTGAAGCTTTCTTT. As protein: CASSKFRGDRALNTEAFF.